Listed below are T cell receptor beta chains from one sample, sequenced in a study of blood T cell repertoires in COVID-19. The table came from immunoSEQ multiplex PCR; TCRdb's copy has only in-frame clones and leaves some out. In the table there are tens of thousands of clones, around 85% of which are singletons. Sample: peripheral blood. The source of these receptors is a man aged 65 to 85 with active COVID-19. Both conserved end residues are part of each CDR3. A D gene is named only where the DNA matches it firmly. The listing skips clone size in some rows; elsewhere it reads once, few, many or a size class.

v_call: TRBV6-5; clone_size: -; d_call: -; j_call: TRBJ1-1; cdr3_nt: TGTGCCAGCAGATTAGACATGAACACTGAAGCTTTCTTT; cdr3_aa: CASRLDMNTEAFF
v_call: TRBV2; clone_size: -; d_call: -; j_call: TRBJ1-5; cdr3_nt: TGTGCCAGCAGTGTGGGGCTCGAGCAGCCCCAGCATTTT; cdr3_aa: CASSVGLEQPQHF
v_call: TRBV27; clone_size: -; d_call: -; j_call: TRBJ1-2; cdr3_nt: TGTGCCAGCAGCCGCCTAAGAGGGAATGGCTACACCTTC; cdr3_aa: CASSRLRGNGYTF
v_call: TRBV2; clone_size: -; d_call: -; j_call: TRBJ1-2; cdr3_nt: TGTGCCAGCAGTGAAGCGCCCTGGGCCGGGGATGGCTACACCTTC; cdr3_aa: CASSEAPWAGDGYTF
v_call: TRBV9; clone_size: few; d_call: TRBD1; j_call: TRBJ2-3; cdr3_nt: TGTGCCAGCAGCGGATCCTCATTCGGGACAGTATTAGATACGCAGTATTTT; cdr3_aa: CASSGSSFGTVLDTQYF
v_call: TRBV12-3/TRBV12-4; clone_size: -; d_call: -; j_call: TRBJ1-5; cdr3_nt: TGTGCCAGCAGTTCCCCCGGGTTCCAGCCCCAGCATTTT; cdr3_aa: CASSSPGFQPQHF
v_call: TRBV7-2; clone_size: -; d_call: TRBD1; j_call: TRBJ1-1; cdr3_nt: TGTGCCAGCAGCGTATTCCGACAGGGGAACACTGAAGCTTTCTTT; cdr3_aa: CASSVFRQGNTEAFF
v_call: TRBV18; clone_size: -; d_call: TRBD2; j_call: TRBJ2-1; cdr3_nt: TGTGCCAGCTCGGGCCTTTTGGACCTCGCCCAAGCGGGAAATTACTACAATGAGCAGTTCTTC; cdr3_aa: CASSGLLDLAQAGNYYNEQFF
v_call: TRBV5-1; clone_size: -; d_call: TRBD2; j_call: TRBJ2-5; cdr3_nt: TGCGCCAGCAGCTATCAGACTAGCGGGGGCGAGACCCAGTACTTC; cdr3_aa: CASSYQTSGGETQYF
v_call: TRBV10-1; clone_size: -; d_call: -; j_call: TRBJ2-1; cdr3_nt: TGCGCCAGGGTCCGGGACTTCTACAATGAGCAGTTCTTC; cdr3_aa: CARVRDFYNEQFF
v_call: TRBV28; clone_size: -; d_call: TRBD1; j_call: TRBJ2-2; cdr3_nt: TGTGCCAGCAGTACCCAACCGGGACAGGGGGCTGGGGCCGGGGAGCTGTTTTTT; cdr3_aa: CASSTQPGQGAGAGELFF
v_call: TRBV27; clone_size: -; d_call: TRBD2; j_call: TRBJ2-1; cdr3_nt: TGTGCCAGCAGTTCGGGACTAGTCTACAATGAGCAGTTCTTC; cdr3_aa: CASSSGLVYNEQFF
v_call: TRBV9; clone_size: -; d_call: -; j_call: TRBJ1-3; cdr3_nt: TGTGCCAGCAGCAAGGTGACAGGCAACTCTGGAAACACCATATATTTT; cdr3_aa: CASSKVTGNSGNTIYF
v_call: TRBV5-5; clone_size: -; d_call: -; j_call: TRBJ2-1; cdr3_nt: TGTGCCAGCAGCTTGGATGGGACACCGTACAATGAGCAGTTCTTC; cdr3_aa: CASSLDGTPYNEQFF
v_call: TRBV4-3; clone_size: -; d_call: TRBD2; j_call: TRBJ2-3; cdr3_nt: TGCGCCAGCAGCCAAGATCTGGGAGGGCCTCGGGCAGATACGCAGTATTTT; cdr3_aa: CASSQDLGGPRADTQYF
v_call: TRBV5-6; clone_size: once; d_call: -; j_call: TRBJ2-1; cdr3_nt: TGTGCCAGCAGCTTGTATGGTCAGACAAATGAGCAGTTCTTC; cdr3_aa: CASSLYGQTNEQFF
v_call: TRBV5-6; clone_size: -; d_call: TRBD1; j_call: TRBJ1-1; cdr3_nt: TGTGCCAGCAGCTTGACCGGGACAGCGAACACTGAAGCTTTCTTT; cdr3_aa: CASSLTGTANTEAFF
v_call: TRBV4-2; clone_size: few; d_call: TRBD2; j_call: TRBJ2-2; cdr3_nt: TGTGCCAGCAGCCAAGGAGGTCTAGCGGGAGGTGAAACCGGGGAGCTGTTTTTT; cdr3_aa: CASSQGGLAGGETGELFF
v_call: TRBV7-3; clone_size: -; d_call: -; j_call: TRBJ2-1; cdr3_nt: TGTGCCAGCAGCTTAAGAGAAGGGGATGAGCAGTTCTTC; cdr3_aa: CASSLREGDEQFF
v_call: TRBV20-1; clone_size: -; d_call: TRBD2; j_call: TRBJ2-1; cdr3_nt: TGCAGTGCCAGTAGGCTAGCGGGAGTACATGAGCAGTTCTTC; cdr3_aa: CSASRLAGVHEQFF
v_call: TRBV4-2; clone_size: -; d_call: TRBD2; j_call: TRBJ2-7; cdr3_nt: TGTGCCAGCAGCCCCGTCTCCAGCGGGGGGATCTACGAGCAGTACTTC; cdr3_aa: CASSPVSSGGIYEQYF
v_call: TRBV7-2; clone_size: -; d_call: TRBD2; j_call: TRBJ2-1; cdr3_nt: TGTGCCAGCAGCTTAGGGCCTAGCGGGTATTACAATGAGCAGTTCTTC; cdr3_aa: CASSLGPSGYYNEQFF
v_call: TRBV5-6; clone_size: -; d_call: -; j_call: TRBJ2-2; cdr3_nt: TGTGCCAGCAGCCTGGGCGAGTACACCGGGGAGCTGTTTTTT; cdr3_aa: CASSLGEYTGELFF
v_call: TRBV3-1/TRBV3-2; clone_size: few; d_call: TRBD2; j_call: TRBJ2-3; cdr3_nt: TGTGCCAGCAGCCAAGAAGAGGGAGGGGCAGATACGCAGTATTTT; cdr3_aa: CASSQEEGGADTQYF
v_call: TRBV10-2; clone_size: -; d_call: TRBD2; j_call: TRBJ2-7; cdr3_nt: TGCGCCAGCAGGGGGGGGGACTTAACCTACGAGCAGTACTTC; cdr3_aa: CASRGGDLTYEQYF
v_call: TRBV6-2/TRBV6-3; clone_size: -; d_call: -; j_call: TRBJ2-5; cdr3_nt: TGTGCCAGCAGTTACGGACACAAAGAGACCCAGTACTTC; cdr3_aa: CASSYGHKETQYF
v_call: TRBV5-1; clone_size: -; d_call: -; j_call: TRBJ2-5; cdr3_nt: TGCGCCAGCAGCTTGAGCGGGTCAGAGACCCAGTACTTC; cdr3_aa: CASSLSGSETQYF
v_call: TRBV29-1; clone_size: -; d_call: TRBD2; j_call: TRBJ2-5; cdr3_nt: TGCAGCGTTGCAAACCTCGGGACTAGCGGGCCGGAGACCCAGTACTTC; cdr3_aa: CSVANLGTSGPETQYF
v_call: TRBV7-9; clone_size: -; d_call: TRBD2; j_call: TRBJ2-1; cdr3_nt: TGTGCCAGCAGCTTAGTGCTTCTAGCGGGAGGTCAGGGTGAGCAGTTCTTC; cdr3_aa: CASSLVLLAGGQGEQFF
v_call: TRBV4-3; clone_size: -; d_call: TRBD2; j_call: TRBJ2-3; cdr3_nt: TGCGCCAGCAGCCAAGATCCTAGCGGGACTAGCACAGATACGCAGTATTTT; cdr3_aa: CASSQDPSGTSTDTQYF
v_call: TRBV7-3; clone_size: -; d_call: -; j_call: TRBJ2-2; cdr3_nt: TGTGCCAGCAGCTTAACGGCCACCGGGGAGCTGTTTTTT; cdr3_aa: CASSLTATGELFF